This TCR beta chain derives from a study of response to subunit inactivated influenza vaccine. Findings and caveats of the study: The authors suggested that few new T cells are recruited per seasonal influenza vaccination.

Germline lookup yields CDR1 SNHLY and CDR2 FYNNEI. This CDR3 comprises 13 residues. TCRdb fed the RT-PCR reads into MiXCR, producing one record per CDR3 protein. The sample holds about 700,000 distinct CDR3 sequences, roughly 13% seen once. This clonotype was seen ten or more times. What it recognizes is unknown. Relative to the germline gene, one junction end is altered; a read error may explain this. V is TRBV2 and J is TRBJ1-2; D is undetermined. The receptor's source is a man aged 50 to 60 who received an inactivated influenza vaccine. This specimen was PBMCs from blood, taken around 15 days before vaccination. CDR3 amino acids: CASSEARIYGYTF. The CDR3 DNA reads as TGTGCCAGCAGCGAAGCGCGGATATATGGCTACACCTTC.